This T cell receptor (beta chain) comes out of a study of beta chain features in type 1 diabetes. One heparinised draw, averaging roughly 0.12 L, was taken per donor. The sequenced template was cDNA made from the entire isolated RNA. The method was immunoSEQ multiplex PCR; TCRdb's version includes in-frame clones alone and lacks a portion of them. The table lists more than 300,000 clones, around an eighth of them singletons, with approximately 0.011% in the top ten. Study-level findings and limits: TCRB CDR3 length was moderately but significantly reduced in all four CD4+ subsets of Type 1 diabetes patients. With patients and controls alike, PCR might favor shorter templates to an equal degree.

This clone was observed a few times. Its target is unknown. Germline V CDR1 and CDR2: LGHNA, YSLEER. The ends were cut back, 1 base at V and 1 base at J, with 10 bases in the middle. This CDR3 contains 15 residues. Sequencing was performed on naive CD4+ T cells from blood. The gene calls are TRBV4-3 and TRBJ1-1; D is unresolved. This TCR derives from a woman aged 18-29 years with type 1 diabetes. DNA of the CDR3: TGCGCCAGCAGCCAAGGGTTGCAGTGGAACACTGAAGCTTTCTTT. It is translated as CASSQGLQWNTEAFF.